This T cell receptor beta chain is from a study of shared clonotypes between healthy human individuals. Turning to the study itself: Donor ages ranged 18 to 49 years: a couple of women, a few men.

Study observations and caveats: Four donors had 4% to 5% of their naive CD4 clonotypes in common. Sampling included only blood; tissue repertoires likely differ.

Data came from immunoSEQ multiplex PCR; TCRdb stores just in-frame clones and leaves some out. This sample has roughly 650,000 clones, with 95% to 98% found just once. For this clone: As yet, its antigen is unknown.

The receptor was isolated from a woman in her 30s in good health. Sequencing input: naive CD4+ T cells sorted from blood. Indicated subset: CD45RA+ positively selected.

The CDR3 here is CASSHRATNEKLFF. In DNA, the CDR3 is TGTGCCAGCAGCCACAGGGCAACTAATGAAAAACTGTTTTTT. This sequence joins TRBV27 and TRBJ1-4; D might be TRBD1 (6 bases). The V end lost 6 bases, the J end lost 0 bases, and 8 bases lay between the germline ends. This CDR3 comprises 14 residues. Germline V lookup: CDR1 MNHEY, CDR2 SMNVEV (reference sequence). Using reference TRBV27 and TRBJ1-4 for the parts outside the CDR3, the full variable domain is EAQVTQNPRYLITVTGKKLTVTCSQNMNHEYMSWYRQDPGLGLRQIYYSMNVEVTDKGDVPEGYKVSRKEKRNFPLILESPSPNQTSLYFCASSHRATNEKLFFGSGTQLSVL.